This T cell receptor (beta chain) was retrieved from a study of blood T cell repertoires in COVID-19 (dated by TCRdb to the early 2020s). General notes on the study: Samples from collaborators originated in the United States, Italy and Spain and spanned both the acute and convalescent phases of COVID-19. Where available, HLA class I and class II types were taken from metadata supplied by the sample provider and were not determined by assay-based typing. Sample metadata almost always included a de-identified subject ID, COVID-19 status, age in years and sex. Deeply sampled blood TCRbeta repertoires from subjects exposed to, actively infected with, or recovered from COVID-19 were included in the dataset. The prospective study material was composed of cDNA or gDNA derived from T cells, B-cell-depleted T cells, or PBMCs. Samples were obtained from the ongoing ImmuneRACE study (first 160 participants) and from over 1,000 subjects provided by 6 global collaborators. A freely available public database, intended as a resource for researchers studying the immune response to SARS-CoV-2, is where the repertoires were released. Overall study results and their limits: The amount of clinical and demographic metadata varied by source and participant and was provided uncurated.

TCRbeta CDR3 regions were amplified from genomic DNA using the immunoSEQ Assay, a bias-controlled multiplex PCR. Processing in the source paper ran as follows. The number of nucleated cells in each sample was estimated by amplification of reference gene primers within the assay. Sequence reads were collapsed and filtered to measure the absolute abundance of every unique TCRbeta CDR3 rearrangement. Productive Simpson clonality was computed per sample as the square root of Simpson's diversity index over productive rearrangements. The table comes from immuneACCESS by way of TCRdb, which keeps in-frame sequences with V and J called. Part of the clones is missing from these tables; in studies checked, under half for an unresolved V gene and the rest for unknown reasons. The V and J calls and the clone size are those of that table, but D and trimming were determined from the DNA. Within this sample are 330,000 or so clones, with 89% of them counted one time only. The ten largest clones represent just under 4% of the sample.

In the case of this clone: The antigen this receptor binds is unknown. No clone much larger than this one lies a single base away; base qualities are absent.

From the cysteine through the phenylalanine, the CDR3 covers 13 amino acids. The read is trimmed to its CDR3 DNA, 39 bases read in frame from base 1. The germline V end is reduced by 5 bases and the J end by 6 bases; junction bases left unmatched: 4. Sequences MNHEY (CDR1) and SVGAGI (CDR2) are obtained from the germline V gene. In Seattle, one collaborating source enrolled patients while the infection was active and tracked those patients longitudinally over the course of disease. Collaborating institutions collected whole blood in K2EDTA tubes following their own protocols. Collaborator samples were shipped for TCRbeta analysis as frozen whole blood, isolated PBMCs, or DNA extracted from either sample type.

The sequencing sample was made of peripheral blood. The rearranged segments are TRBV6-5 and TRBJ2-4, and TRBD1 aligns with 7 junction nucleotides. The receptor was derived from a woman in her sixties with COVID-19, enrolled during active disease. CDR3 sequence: CASSIHRGNIQYF. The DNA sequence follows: TGTGCCAGCAGTATACACAGGGGAAACATTCAGTACTTC.